A selection of T cell receptor beta chains follows, all from one sample in a study of technical replicates of blood from a few donors. The method was immunoSEQ multiplex PCR; TCRdb's version includes in-frame clones alone and lacks a portion of them. This table has about 81,000 clones, more than 90% appearing once. Sequencing was carried out using T cells isolated from PBMCs. Receptors were obtained from a human donor in good health. CDR3s include the opening cysteine and the closing phenylalanine or tryptophan. A D gene is named only where the DNA matches it firmly. The size entry is marked missing in some rows and otherwise reads once, few, many or a size class.

abundance	len	v_gene	d_gene	j_gene	CDR3nt	CDR3aa
-	15	TRBV10-3	-	TRBJ1-3	TGTGCCATCAGGCCGGACAGAGACTCTGGAAACACCATATATTTT	CAIRPDRDSGNTIYF
once	15	TRBV7-3	TRBD1	TRBJ2-2	TGTGCCAGCAGCTGGGACAGGGCGGGCACCGGGGAGCTGTTTTTT	CASSWDRAGTGELFF
-	13	TRBV6-1	TRBD1	TRBJ2-2	TGTGCCAGCAGGACAGGGTCCCCCGGGGAGCTGTTTTTT	CASRTGSPGELFF
-	14	TRBV7-9	TRBD1	TRBJ1-5	TGTGCCAGCACCGGGACAGGGCCGAATCAGCCCCAGCATTTT	CASTGTGPNQPQHF
-	18	TRBV28	-	TRBJ2-4	TGTGCCAGCAGTTTTGGCAGGGGCGAGGGCCTAGCCAAAAACATTCAGTACTTC	CASSFGRGEGLAKNIQYF
-	15	TRBV7-2	-	TRBJ2-3	TGTGCCAGCAGCTTTCTAGCGTTGGGTGCAGATACGCAGTATTTT	CASSFLALGADTQYF
-	14	TRBV27	TRBD2	TRBJ2-7	TGTGCCAGCAGCCCCGGACTAGCGGGATACGAGCAGTACTTC	CASSPGLAGYEQYF
-	15	TRBV4-2	TRBD2	TRBJ2-2	TGTGCCAGCAGCCAAGGGTCCGGGAGGGAGAGGGAGCTGTTTTTT	CASSQGSGRERELFF
-	15	TRBV19	TRBD1	TRBJ2-5	TGTGCCAGTAGTGCATACAGGGGGTCGGCTCTGGCCCAGTACTTC	CASSAYRGSALAQYF
-	13	TRBV5-4	-	TRBJ1-2	TGTGCCAGCAGCCGCACAGGGTCGGATGGCTACACCTTC	CASSRTGSDGYTF
-	14	TRBV19	-	TRBJ2-2	TGTGCCAGTCGAGGACAGCTTTCAACCGGGGAGCTGTTTTTT	CASRGQLSTGELFF
-	14	TRBV9	-	TRBJ2-1	TGTGCCAGCAGCGTGGGCGGGTTGTACAATGAGCAGTTCTTC	CASSVGGLYNEQFF
-	13	TRBV6-6	-	TRBJ2-4	TGTGCCAGCAAACCAGGAGGAGACTGGATTCAGTACTTC	CASKPGGDWIQYF
-	14	TRBV7-9	-	TRBJ1-3	TGTGCCATAAGAGGGACAAGCTCTGGAAACACCATATATTTT	CAIRGTSSGNTIYF
-	15	TRBV14	-	TRBJ1-2	TGTGCCAGCAGCCAAGATACGCAGGGTGCCTATGGCTACACCTTC	CASSQDTQGAYGYTF
-	15	TRBV5-1	-	TRBJ2-3	TGCGCCAGCAGCTCTGCAGGGGTTTGGACAGATACGCAGTATTTT	CASSSAGVWTDTQYF
-	14	TRBV27	TRBD1	TRBJ2-7	TGTGCCAGCTCTACCAGGACAGGATTAAACGAGCAGTACTTC	CASSTRTGLNEQYF
-	11	TRBV5-1	-	TRBJ2-2	TGCGCCAGCAGCGAGGGAAGGGAGCTGTTTTTT	CASSEGRELFF
-	15	TRBV15	-	TRBJ2-7	TGTGCCACCAGCAGAGGGAGGGAAACCTACTACGAGCAGTACTTC	CATSRGRETYYEQYF
-	16	TRBV5-1	TRBD2	TRBJ2-2	TGCGCCAGCAGCTTGAACGCGGGAGGGGACACCGGGGAGCTGTTTTTT	CASSLNAGGDTGELFF
once	16	TRBV4-2	TRBD2	TRBJ2-3	TGTGCCAGCAGCCAAAAATGGCGGGAGATCACAGATACGCAGTATTTT	CASSQKWREITDTQYF
-	14	TRBV28	-	TRBJ1-5	TGTGCCAGCAGTCCCTCGGGAGGCAATCAGCCCCAGCATTTT	CASSPSGGNQPQHF
once	13	TRBV2	TRBD2	TRBJ2-1	TGTGCCGAAAACTTAGCGGGAGAGGGTGAGCAGTTCTTC	CAENLAGEGEQFF
-	13	TRBV19	-	TRBJ1-1	TGTGCCAGTAGTATCGGGGGAACCGTCGGGGCTTTCTTT	CASSIGGTVGAFF
-	14	TRBV28	TRBD2	TRBJ2-1	TGTGCCAGCAGGGGACTAGCGGGGATCAATGAGCAGTTCTTC	CASRGLAGINEQFF
-	15	TRBV5-4	TRBD2	TRBJ2-1	TGTGCCAGCAGCTTGGCTAGCGGGAGTTGGAGTGAGCAGTTCTTC	CASSLASGSWSEQFF
-	15	TRBV6-6	TRBD1	TRBJ1-5	TGTGCCAGCAGTTACCCAACAGGGGGGAGTCAGCCCCAGCATTTT	CASSYPTGGSQPQHF
-	15	TRBV4-3	-	TRBJ1-2	TGCGCCAGCAGCCAAGATAGAACAGGGACCTATGGCTACACCTTC	CASSQDRTGTYGYTF
-	12	TRBV25-1	TRBD1	TRBJ1-2	TGTGCCAGCAAGGGGGCTGCTGAGGGCTACACCTTC	CASKGAAEGYTF
-	14	TRBV27	TRBD1	TRBJ2-1	TGTGCCAGCAGACCGGGACAGGGGTGGATTGAGCAGTTCTTC	CASRPGQGWIEQFF
-	12	TRBV27	-	TRBJ2-5	TGTGCCAGCAGTCCGCCCGGAGAGACCCAGTACTTC	CASSPPGETQYF
-	14	TRBV4-1	-	TRBJ2-3	TGCGCCAGCAGCCAAGGAAGAGACACAGATACGCAGTATTTT	CASSQGRDTDTQYF
medium-sized	16	TRBV7-9	TRBD2	TRBJ2-7	TGTGCCAGCAGCTTAGGTGTAGGCCAGGGAGGGAACGAGCAGTACTTC	CASSLGVGQGGNEQYF
-	11	TRBV11-3	-	TRBJ2-7	TGTGCCAGCAGCCTCTATTACGAGCAGTACTTC	CASSLYYEQYF
-	16	TRBV18	TRBD2	TRBJ2-3	TGTGCCAGCTCACTCCCAACTAGCGGATACACAGATACGCAGTATTTT	CASSLPTSGYTDTQYF
-	11	TRBV10-2	-	TRBJ1-1	TGCGCCAGCAGGACTGCACTTGAAGCTTTCTTT	CASRTALEAFF
-	14	TRBV28	-	TRBJ2-7	TGTGCCAGCAGTCTTCCGGGGGAGGCCTACGAGCAGTACTTC	CASSLPGEAYEQYF
few	13	TRBV10-1	-	TRBJ2-4	TGCGCCAGCAGTGATAAATATGGGGGCCGGGGGTACTTC	CASSDKYGGRGYF
-	15	TRBV11-3	-	TRBJ2-5	TGTGCCAGCAGCGCACAACGTAACCTCCGAGAGACCCAGTACTTC	CASSAQRNLRETQYF
-	15	TRBV2	TRBD1	TRBJ1-2	TGTGCCAGCAGCGATATGAAGACAGGGAAACATGGCTACACCTTC	CASSDMKTGKHGYTF
-	14	TRBV7-3	TRBD2	TRBJ2-1	TGTGCCAGCCGCCGGGACTACTCCTACAATGAGCAGTTCTTC	CASRRDYSYNEQFF
once	13	TRBV6-5	TRBD1	TRBJ1-3	TGTGCCAGCAGCGGACAGGGGAGAAACACCATATATTTT	CASSGQGRNTIYF
-	10	TRBV28	-	TRBJ2-1	TGTGCCAGCAGCAGATACGAGCAGTTCTTC	CASSRYEQFF